This TCR beta chain stems from a study of cytomegalovirus exposure and HLA in healthy donors. Study results and caveats: The study dropped some indistinguishable V segments, TRBV6-2 and TRBV6-3 among them. A prior analysis recorded that most TCR beta V segments were productive about 87% or about 30% of the time.

Each donor was healthy, and each was a bone marrow donor. With respect to this clone: The antigen remains undetermined.

Germline CDR1 SGHVS, CDR2 FNYEAQ. The ends lost 1 base at V and 2 bases at J; junction bases unmatched: 9. The CDR3 consists of 18 residues. A multiplex PCR was run with 60 Vbeta primers and 13 Jbeta primers. Profiling relied on immunoSEQ multiplex PCR, and the TCRdb table lists in-frame clones only, not all of them. This sample carries approximately 150,000 clones, roughly 79% of them seen once, and the ten largest clones take approximately 13%. This clonotype was obtained from a woman between 45 and 60 years old in good health and CMV-seronegative. The J gene is TRBJ2-7, the V gene TRBV7-6; 12 bases align to TRBD2. Sample: PBMCs. CDR3 bases: TGTGCCAGCAGCTTAGGGGCTTCTAGCGGGAGGGGAACCTACGAGCAGTACTTC. It specifies CASSLGASSGRGTYEQYF.